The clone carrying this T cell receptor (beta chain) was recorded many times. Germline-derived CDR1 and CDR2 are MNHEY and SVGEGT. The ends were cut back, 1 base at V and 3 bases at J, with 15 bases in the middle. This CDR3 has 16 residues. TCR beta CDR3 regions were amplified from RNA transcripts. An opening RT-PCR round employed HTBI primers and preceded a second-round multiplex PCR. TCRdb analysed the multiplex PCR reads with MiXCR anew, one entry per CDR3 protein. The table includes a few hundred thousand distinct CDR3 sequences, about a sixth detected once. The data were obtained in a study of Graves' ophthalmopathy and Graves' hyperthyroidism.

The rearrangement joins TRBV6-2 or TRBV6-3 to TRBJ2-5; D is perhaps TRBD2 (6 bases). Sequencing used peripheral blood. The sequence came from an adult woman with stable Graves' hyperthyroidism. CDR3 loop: CASSYYIAGSKETQYF. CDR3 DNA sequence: TGTGCCAGCAGTTACTACATCGCGGGATCCAAAGAGACCCAGTACTTC.